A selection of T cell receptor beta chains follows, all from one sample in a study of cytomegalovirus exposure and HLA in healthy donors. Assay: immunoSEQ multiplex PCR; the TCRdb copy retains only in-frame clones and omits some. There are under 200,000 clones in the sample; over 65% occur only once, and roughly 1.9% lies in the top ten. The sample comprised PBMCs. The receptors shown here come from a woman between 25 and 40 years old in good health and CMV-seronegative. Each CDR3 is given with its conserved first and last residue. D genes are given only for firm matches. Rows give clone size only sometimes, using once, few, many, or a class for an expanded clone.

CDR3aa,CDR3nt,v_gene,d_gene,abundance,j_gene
CATSTSGRSADTQYF,TGTGCCACCTCGACTAGCGGGAGGTCTGCAGATACGCAGTATTTT,TRBV10-3,TRBD2,once,TRBJ2-3
CASSSPTGRSYNEQFF,TGTGCCAGCAGCTCCCCGACAGGGCGCTCCTACAATGAGCAGTTCTTC,TRBV5-4,TRBD1,-,TRBJ2-1
CASSSWTGGELFF,TGCGCCAGCAGCTCTTGGACAGGGGGGGAGCTGTTTTTT,TRBV5-1,TRBD1,-,TRBJ2-2
CASTVAGHQPQHF,TGTGCCAGCACAGTCGCAGGGCACCAGCCCCAGCATTTT,TRBV2,-,-,TRBJ1-5
CASSEAILGGASPLHF,TGTGCCAGCAGTGAAGCCATCCTGGGGGGTGCTTCACCCCTCCACTTT,TRBV6-1,-,few,TRBJ1-6
CASSLNRVSTDTQYF,TGTGCCAGCAGTCTGAACAGGGTTAGCACAGATACGCAGTATTTT,TRBV7-9,-,-,TRBJ2-3
CASSQGNSASGVYEQYF,TGTGCCAGCAGCCAGGGGAATTCGGCTAGCGGGGTCTACGAGCAGTACTTC,TRBV7-8,TRBD2,few,TRBJ2-7
CAWGTGGTKQGLNEQYF,TGTGCCTGGGGTACGGGGGGGACCAAACAGGGCCTGAACGAGCAGTACTTC,TRBV30,TRBD2,-,TRBJ2-7
CASSFREPPYEQYF,TGTGCCAGCAGTTTCCGGGAGCCTCCCTACGAGCAGTACTTC,TRBV5-5,-,-,TRBJ2-7
CASSSRGGFQETQYF,TGTGCCAGCAGCTCAAGGGGGGGATTCCAAGAGACCCAGTACTTC,TRBV5-8,-,-,TRBJ2-5
CAWTGGADYEQYF,TGTGCCTGGACTGGCGGGGCTGACTACGAGCAGTACTTC,TRBV30,-,-,TRBJ2-7
CASNFVQGGTEAFF,TGTGCCAGCAACTTTGTGCAGGGAGGGACTGAAGCTTTCTTT,TRBV11-2,-,-,TRBJ1-1
CASSSTDTQYF,TGTGCCAGCAGCTCGACAGATACGCAGTATTTT,TRBV11-2,-,once,TRBJ2-3
CASRLAGHVGAYEQYF,TGTGCCAGCCGGCTAGCGGGCCACGTAGGGGCCTACGAGCAGTACTTC,TRBV6-6,TRBD2,-,TRBJ2-7
CASRGASSGNQPQHF,TGTGCCAGTAGGGGGGCCTCCTCTGGGAATCAGCCCCAGCATTTT,TRBV19,-,-,TRBJ1-5
CASSFGQGDYEQYF,TGTGCCAGTAGTTTCGGGCAGGGGGACTACGAGCAGTACTTC,TRBV19,TRBD1,-,TRBJ2-7
CASSISLELNEKLFF,TGTGCCAGCAGTATATCCCTTGAACTTAATGAAAAACTGTTTTTT,TRBV25-1,-,-,TRBJ1-4
CASSPGGQNAYNEQFF,TGTGCCAGCAGTCCCGGGGGACAGAATGCTTACAATGAGCAGTTCTTC,TRBV5-4,-,-,TRBJ2-1
CASSVDRRGGANVLTF,TGTGCCAGCAGCGTAGATAGGAGGGGGGGGGCCAATGTCCTGACTTTC,TRBV9,-,-,TRBJ2-6
CASSLQGGNTEAFF,TGTGCCAGCAGCTTACAGGGGGGGAACACTGAAGCTTTCTTT,TRBV11-2,TRBD1,-,TRBJ1-1
CASSLVGGSDYEQYF,TGCGCCAGCAGCTTGGTAGGGGGCTCCGACTACGAGCAGTACTTC,TRBV5-1,TRBD1,-,TRBJ2-7
CASSEKIGRGGLLGDTQYF,TGTGCCAGCAGTGAAAAAATAGGGCGGGGGGGCCTTCTGGGAGATACGCAGTATTTT,TRBV6-1,TRBD2,-,TRBJ2-3
CASSVTFGNTGELFF,TGTGCCAGCAGCGTTACCTTCGGGAACACCGGGGAGCTGTTTTTT,TRBV9,-,once,TRBJ2-2
CASSLTSGGADTQYF,TGTGCCAGCAGCCTGACTAGCGGGGGGGCGGATACGCAGTATTTT,TRBV5-4,TRBD2,-,TRBJ2-3
CASSVLAGGTETQYF,TGTGCCAGCAGTGTACTAGCGGGGGGGACGGAGACCCAGTACTTC,TRBV6-1,TRBD2,-,TRBJ2-5
CASSLVRTSFLETQYF,TGTGCCAGCAGCTTGGTTCGGACTAGCTTCCTCGAGACCCAGTACTTC,TRBV5-6,TRBD2,-,TRBJ2-5
CASSEGAGKTQYF,TGCGCCAGCAGCGAGGGGGCAGGGAAGACCCAGTACTTC,TRBV5-1,TRBD1,-,TRBJ2-5
CASSSYERTGIVTDTQYF,TGTGCCAGCAGTTCCTACGAACGGACAGGGATCGTCACAGATACGCAGTATTTT,TRBV27,TRBD1,-,TRBJ2-3
CAISDTNTGELFF,TGTGCCATCAGTGACACTAACACCGGGGAGCTGTTTTTT,TRBV10-3,-,-,TRBJ2-2
CASSLGLASTDTQYF,TGTGCCAGCAGCTTGGGGCTAGCGAGCACAGATACGCAGTATTTT,TRBV7-7,-,few,TRBJ2-3
CASSQVLGTSGSYEQYF,TGCGCCAGCAGCCAAGTTCTTGGGACTAGCGGCTCCTACGAGCAGTACTTC,TRBV4-1,TRBD2,-,TRBJ2-7
CAGRSGTANTGELFF,TGTGCTGGCCGCTCTGGGACAGCAAACACCGGGGAGCTGTTTTTT,TRBV7-7,TRBD1,once,TRBJ2-2
CAGSPQGDSNQPQHF,TGTGCCGGCTCCCCCCAGGGGGATAGCAATCAGCCCCAGCATTTT,TRBV6-1,TRBD1,-,TRBJ1-5
CASSETGTINSGNTIYF,TGTGCCAGCAGTGAAACAGGGACCATCAACTCTGGAAACACCATATATTTT,TRBV6-1,-,-,TRBJ1-3
CASSLSYMQAGYGYTF,TGTGCCAGCAGCTTAAGTTATATGCAGGCTGGGTATGGCTACACCTTC,TRBV7-8,-,-,TRBJ1-2
CASSQLPRDSSFNSYEQYF,TGTGCCAGCAGCCAACTCCCCCGGGACTCTTCCTTTAACTCCTACGAGCAGTACTTC,TRBV4-2,-,-,TRBJ2-7
CASRWTGGAEQYF,TGTGCCAGTAGATGGACAGGGGGCGCCGAGCAGTACTTC,TRBV19,TRBD1,-,TRBJ2-7
CSVGIRLAGGRSNIQYF,TGCAGCGTTGGGATTCGACTAGCGGGAGGCAGGTCGAACATTCAGTACTTC,TRBV29-1,TRBD2,-,TRBJ2-4
CASSPGTGWTEAFF,TGCGCCAGCAGCCCAGGGACAGGATGGACTGAAGCTTTCTTT,TRBV5-1,TRBD1,-,TRBJ1-1
CASSTGGAGELFF,TGTGCCAGCAGTACTGGGGGGGCCGGGGAGCTGTTTTTT,TRBV4-2,TRBD2,-,TRBJ2-2
CASSLAGVGGHGQYF,TGCGCCAGCAGCTTGGCCGGCGTGGGAGGCCACGGGCAGTACTTC,TRBV5-1,-,once,TRBJ2-7
CASSSHQTQRGYGYTF,TGTGCCAGCAGTTCCCATCAGACGCAAAGGGGCTATGGCTACACCTTC,TRBV27,-,-,TRBJ1-2
CASSKLSGGNTDTQYF,TGTGCCAGCAGCAAGCTTAGCGGAGGGAACACAGATACGCAGTATTTT,TRBV7-2,-,-,TRBJ2-3
CASSPRQGNYEQYF,TGTGCCAGCAGCCCTCGACAGGGAAACTACGAGCAGTACTTC,TRBV7-9,TRBD1,-,TRBJ2-7
CSVGYRPTGELFF,TGCAGCGTTGGCTACAGACCCACCGGGGAGCTGTTTTTT,TRBV29-1,-,-,TRBJ2-2
CASSQEERTPYTDTQYF,TGCGCCAGCAGCCAAGAAGAGCGAACTCCCTACACAGATACGCAGTATTTT,TRBV4-1,-,-,TRBJ2-3
CASSVEVLTEAFF,TGTGCCAGCAGTGTTGAGGTCCTCACTGAAGCTTTCTTT,TRBV6-1,-,-,TRBJ1-1
CASSEIRGTGGYTF,TGTGCCAGCAGTGAAATTCGGGGGACGGGGGGCTACACCTTC,TRBV2,-,few,TRBJ1-2
CASGDSGTGGEKLFF,TGTGCCAGCGGCGACTCGGGGACAGGGGGGGAAAAACTGTTTTTT,TRBV9,TRBD1,-,TRBJ1-4
CASSWGQFNTEAFF,TGTGCCAGCAGCTGGGGACAGTTCAACACTGAAGCTTTCTTT,TRBV7-2,TRBD1,-,TRBJ1-1
CASSPGLAGNEQFF,TGCGCCAGCAGCCCGGGACTAGCGGGCAATGAGCAGTTCTTC,TRBV4-3,TRBD2,-,TRBJ2-1
CASSLRGGYTGELFF,TGTGCCAGCAGTTTACGGGGGGGATACACCGGGGAGCTGTTTTTT,TRBV27,TRBD2,-,TRBJ2-2
CATRMSGLNTEAFF,TGTGCCACCAGGATGAGCGGGTTGAACACTGAAGCTTTCTTT,TRBV15,-,few,TRBJ1-1
CASSYSSGVVRNTIYF,TGTGCCAGCAGTTACTCTTCCGGGGTGGTGAGGAACACCATATATTTT,TRBV6-5,-,few,TRBJ1-3
CASSQLRQGNTEAFF,TGTGCCAGCAGCCAACTAAGACAGGGGAACACTGAAGCTTTCTTT,TRBV2,TRBD1,-,TRBJ1-1
CASRRLLSRGTSAAYEQYF,TGTGCCAGCAGACGGCTCCTCTCCCGCGGGACTAGCGCAGCCTACGAGCAGTACTTC,TRBV27,TRBD2,-,TRBJ2-7
CASSPSGEKTQYF,TGTGCCAGCTCCCCTAGCGGAGAGAAGACCCAGTACTTC,TRBV18,TRBD2,-,TRBJ2-5